The source of this TCR beta chain is a study of blood T cell repertoires in COVID-19. At the level of the study: The origin of the acute and convalescent COVID-19 samples was the United States, Italy and Spain. The cDNA or gDNA used as material had been derived from T cells, B-cell-depleted T cells, or PBMCs.

In the original workflow: Amplification of reference gene primers provided the estimated nucleated cell counts. Here immunoSEQ multiplex PCR was the method, and the copy in TCRdb shows in-frame clones only, minus some. V and J calls and clone size are as listed in that table; D and trimming were resolved from the DNA. The table includes a few hundred thousand clones, 80% to 90% detected once. The V gene's germline CDR1 is SGHTA and CDR2 FQGNSA. The CDR3 extends over 18 amino acids. V shed 5 bases, J shed 6 bases, and the junction held 14 bases outside the gene matches. The chain links TRBV7-2 to TRBJ2-7, with 15 bases identical to TRBD2. Material: peripheral blood. The sequence derives from a man in his 60s with acute or convalescent COVID-19. The CDR3 DNA sequence: TGTGCCAGCAGCGGCCGGACTAGCGGGGGGGCGGGGCCCCGCGAGCAGTACTTC. Its translation: CASSGRTSGGAGPREQYF.